A few counts support the clone carrying this T cell receptor beta chain. The sample originates from a study of blood T cells in healthy people across ages. Sample-barcoded 5' priming and a J-beta primer mix drove a second PCR of about 6 to 12 cycles. The template-switch adaptor was a 5' adaptor with 12 random nucleotides. It tagged each cDNA molecule. TCRdb independently ran MiXCR on the 5' RACE reads; one entry per CDR3 protein. Of hundreds of thousands of distinct CDR3 sequences listed, more than 20% were seen once; the top ten hold 7.5% to 9%. These records were also assigned to another study, of T cells of mothers and their children.

Sequencing input: blood. The TCR was taken from a boy younger than 18 in good health.

The DNA for the CDR3 is TGTGCCACCAGTGAAGGGACAGGCCCCCCTTACGAGCAGTACTTC. It is translated as CATSEGTGPPYEQYF. This rearrangement joins TRBV24-1 to TRBJ2-7, with 8 bases that match TRBD1. Germline CDR1 reads KGHDR; CDR2 reads SFDVKD. V was clipped by 4 bases and J by 4 bases; unmatched bases: 8. CDR3 length equals 15 residues.